The 26 T cell receptor beta chains below all came from one sample that was sequenced in a study of control samples from healthy donors and cancer patients. Some clones are missing from TCRdb's copy, which holds only in-frame ones; the method was immunoSEQ multiplex PCR. This sample has under 200,000 clones, with 90% to 95% found just once. Input material: blood. The receptors were sampled from a woman aged 55-69 years in good health.

The gene calls are TRBV18 and TRBJ2-1; D remains unclear. The CDR3 extends over 12 amino acids. Germline assignment: CDR1 KGHSH and CDR2 LQKENI. V lost 3 bases to trimming and J lost 0 bases, with 0 bases between them. The CDR3 nucleotides are TGTGCCAGCTCACCCTCCTACAATGAGCAGTTCTTC. Protein sequence: CASSPSYNEQFF.

The chain recombines TRBV7-8 with TRBJ2-7; 7 bases align to TRBD2. With 7 bases clipped from V and 4 bases from J, the junction kept 16 bases outside the gene matches. Germline-derived CDR1 and CDR2 are SGHVS and FQNEAQ. The CDR3 runs to 16 residues. CDR3 sequence: CASNLKEREPLYEQYF. Written as DNA, the CDR3 is TGTGCCAGCAACCTGAAAGAGCGGGAACCCCTGTACGAGCAGTACTTC.

This clone was seen just once. The chain links TRBV7-2 to TRBJ2-3; D assignment may be TRBD1 or TRBD2 (7 bases each). Trimming stripped 1 base from V and 4 bases from J, with 15 bases between. CDR3 length equals 16 residues. From germline, CDR1 is SGHTA and CDR2 FQGNSA. The CDR3 protein is CASSLVQGGAPDTQYF. In DNA form, the CDR3 reads TGTGCCAGCAGCTTAGTTCAGGGGGGGGCCCCAGATACGCAGTATTTT.

V is TRBV19 and J is TRBJ1-5; D not certain. Per the germline V gene, CDR1 is LNHDA and CDR2 is SQIVND (reference sequence). The V end was cut by 6 bases, the J end by 5 bases, with 11 bases between. This CDR3 comprises 13 residues. The CDR3 DNA reads TGTGCCAGTAGGGGTGGGGAATATCAGCCCCAGCATTTT. It translates to CASRGGEYQPQHF.

V is TRBV7-2 and J is TRBJ2-7, with 8 bases lining up with TRBD1. Germline CDR1 SGHTA, CDR2 FQGNSA. This CDR3 has 14 amino acids. Trimming at V came to 2 bases and at J to 9 bases, leaving 9 bases not matched to a gene. The CDR3, as DNA: TGTGCCAGCAGCTTATCGCAGGGGGCGGGTGGGCAGTACTTC. Amino acid sequence: CASSLSQGAGGQYF.

The chain recombines TRBV18 with TRBJ1-4; 11 bases map to TRBD1. CDR3 length equals 14 residues. The germline gives CDR1 KGHSH, CDR2 LQKENI. With 5 bases clipped from V and 7 bases from J, the junction kept 3 bases outside the gene matches. DNA of the CDR3: TGTGCCAGCTCAGCCGGGACAGGGGGTGAAAAACTGTTTTTT. Translated: CASSAGTGGEKLFF.

The chain has TRBV18 and TRBJ1-4; D is uncertain. The CDR3 sequence is 15 residues long. Germline V gene sequence: CDR1 KGHSH, CDR2 LQKENI. Trimming shortened V by 2 bases and J by 1 base, and 8 bases separated the two germline ends. CDR3 sequence reads: CASSPLERTNEKLFF. CDR3 nucleotides: TGTGCCAGCTCACCATTAGAGAGAACTAATGAAAAACTGTTTTTT.

The chain has TRBV2 and TRBJ2-5, with 11 bases identical to TRBD2. Per the germline V gene, CDR1 is SNHLY and CDR2 is FYNNEI. CDR3 length: 17 residues. Trimming took 5 bases from V and 5 from J; bases not matched to a gene: 13. In DNA form, the CDR3 reads TGTGCCAGCAGTTTAGCGGGGGGGCCCTTTATACAGGAGACCCAGTACTTC. Its protein is CASSLAGGPFIQETQYF.

About this clone: Other DNA sequences in the sample encode the same CDR3. The chain recombines TRBV18 with TRBJ2-2; D possibly uses TRBD1 or TRBD2 (7 bases each). V lost 4 bases and J lost 6, with 18 bases in between. This CDR3 has 16 residues. The germline gives CDR1 KGHSH, CDR2 LQKENI. For the CDR3, the DNA is TGTGCCAGCTCACGACAGAGGGGGCGGGGGCCCGGGGAGCTGTTTTTT. This sequence encodes CASSRQRGRGPGELFF.

The chain joins TRBV29-1 to TRBJ1-1, with TRBD1 identical over 9 bases. Unmatched junction bases numbered 5, after V lost 7 bases and J lost 5 bases. Germline CDR1 is SQVTM and CDR2 is ANQGSEA. The CDR3 has 12 residues. For the CDR3, the DNA is TGCAGCGGGGGGGGACAGGGTACTGAAGCTTTCTTT. Translating gives CSGGGQGTEAFF.

The chain recombines TRBV7-8 with TRBJ1-5; weak D call: TRBD1 (5 bases). This CDR3 comprises 18 residues. The germline V gene encodes CDR1 SGHVS and CDR2 FQNEAQ. V gave up 4 bases and J gave up 4 bases, with 23 bases separating them. DNA for the CDR3: TGTGCCAGCAGCTCAGGGTTTGAGGGCGCGGCTGCTAATCAGCCCCAGCATTTT. Its protein product is CASSSGFEGAAANQPQHF. Full variable domain (outside the CDR3, taken from reference TRBV7-8 and TRBJ1-5): GAGVSQSPRYKVAKRGQDVALRCDPISGHVSLFWYQQALGQGPEFLTYFQNEAQLDKSGLPSDRFFAERPEGSVSTLKIQRTQQEDSAVYLCASSSGFEGAAANQPQHFGDGTRLSIL.

This chain connects TRBV7-8 to TRBJ2-3; TRBD2 matches 8 bases. The V segment lost 4 bases and the J segment 1 base; nucleotides outside the gene matches: 7. The CDR3 has 16 residues. Germline V lookup: CDR1 SGHVS, CDR2 FQNEAQ. DNA of the CDR3: TGTGCCAGCAGCTCCTGGGGGCGGGGGGGCACAGATACGCAGTATTTT. This codes for CASSSWGRGGTDTQYF.

The chain links TRBV27 to TRBJ2-2; D call uncertain. This CDR3 has 15 amino acids. Germline CDR1 is MNHEY and CDR2 is SMNVEV (reference sequence). V was pared by 7 bases and J by 6 bases, with 18 bases between. The CDR3 region has the DNA TGTGCCAGCACCGCCTCTCGGGTGGCGGCCGGGGAGCTGTTTTTT. Translating it yields CASTASRVAAGELFF.

The rearrangement joins TRBV19 to TRBJ1-1; D not certain. V was cut by 9 bases and J by 1 base, with 15 bases left in between. CDR1 and CDR2 from the germline V gene are LNHDA and SQIVND (reference sequence). The CDR3 consists of 14 residues. CDR3 residues: CASNSAAGNTEAFF. In nucleotides, the CDR3 is TGTGCCAGCAATTCGGCGGCGGGGAACACTGAAGCTTTCTTT. Supplemented by reference TRBV19 and TRBJ1-1, the full variable domain reads DGGITQSPKYLFRKEGQNVTLSCEQNLNHDAMYWYRQDPGQGLRLIYYSQIVNDFQKGDIAEGYSVSREKKESFPLTVTSAQKNPTAFYLCASNSAAGNTEAFFGQGTRLTVV.

The chain uses TRBV19 and TRBJ1-1, with D possibly being TRBD1 (5 bases). The V gene lost 4 bases and the J gene lost 4 bases, with 13 bases spanning the gap. The CDR3 has 14 residues. Germline CDR1 LNHDA, CDR2 SQIVND (reference sequence). CDR3 nucleotide sequence: TGTGCCAGTAGTAAACAGGACGGGACCACTGAAGCTTTCTTT. It translates to CASSKQDGTTEAFF.

The chain joins TRBV4-3 to TRBJ2-5, with D tentatively TRBD1 or TRBD2 (6 bases each). The CDR3 contains 16 residues. Trimming left V 3 bases short and J 5 bases short, with 19 bases between. Per germline, CDR1 LGHNA and CDR2 YSLEER. This CDR3 reads CASSQRRGGGRETQYF. In nucleotides, the CDR3 is TGCGCCAGCAGCCAGAGGAGGGGTGGGGGCCGCGAGACCCAGTACTTC.

This clone occurred once. V gene TRBV6-2 or TRBV6-3 combines with J gene TRBJ1-2; no reliable D call. This CDR3 is built from 14 residues. CDR1 is MNHEY and CDR2 is SVGEGT in the germline V gene. V was clipped by 2 bases and J by 2 bases, with 9 bases between them. The CDR3 nucleotides are TGTGCCAGCAGTTACGGCAGCCGCAACTATGGCTACACCTTC. This encodes CASSYGSRNYGYTF.

The V and J genes are TRBV12-3 or TRBV12-4 and TRBJ2-5; D unresolved. This CDR3 has 12 amino acids. Trimming stripped 5 bases from V and 5 bases from J, with 9 bases between. CDR3 region: CASSTSRETQYF. The CDR3 region has the DNA TGTGCCAGCAGTACCAGCCGGGAGACCCAGTACTTC.

The chain has TRBV7-9 and TRBJ1-1, with D perhaps TRBD1 (6 bases). Deletions cut 2 bases from V and 1 base from J, with 11 bases between. CDR3 length equals 15 residues. Germline V CDR1 and CDR2: SEHNR, FQNEAQ (reference sequence). CDR3 nucleotides: TGTGCCAGCAGCTTAAGAACAGGGAGGAACACTGAAGCTTTCTTT. This translates into CASSLRTGRNTEAFF.

The rearrangement uses TRBV7-9 and TRBJ1-1; no definite D call. The germline V and J ends were trimmed by 5 bases and 5 bases, with 9 bases remaining between them. Germline values: CDR1 SEHNR, CDR2 FQNEAQ (reference sequence). CDR3 size: 12 residues. CDR3 amino acids: CASSPFGTEAFF. The DNA for the CDR3 is TGTGCCAGCAGCCCCTTCGGGACTGAAGCTTTCTTT. Supplemented by reference TRBV7-9 and TRBJ1-1, the full variable domain reads DTGVSQNPRHKITKRGQNVTFRCDPISEHNRLYWYRQTLGQGPEFLTYFQNEAQLEKSRLLSDRFSAERPKGSFSTLEIQRTEQGDSAMYLCASSPFGTEAFFGQGTRLTVV.

The chain carries TRBV5-6 and TRBJ2-1, with TRBD1 identical over 10 bases. The CDR3 has 17 residues. V was pared by 4 bases and J by 4 bases, with 11 bases of the junction left unmatched. Germline V gene data show CDR1 as SGHDT and CDR2 as YYEEEE. CDR3 region: CASSQTGGARFYNEQFF. The CDR3 bases are TGTGCCAGCAGCCAGACAGGGGGCGCGCGGTTTTACAATGAGCAGTTCTTC.

Comments on this clone: The germline gene is not matched at one end of the junction; a read error may be the cause. The chain carries TRBV4-3 and TRBJ1-2; D is uncertain. The CDR3 length is 15 residues. Germline CDR1 reads LGHNA; CDR2 reads YSLEER. The CDR3 is CASGQEVGTYYGYTF. The CDR3 DNA follows: TGCGCCAGCGGCCAAGAAGTCGGCACTTATTATGGCTACACCTTC.

The rearrangement uses TRBV11-2 and TRBJ2-3; 12 positions match TRBD2. V was pared by 3 bases and J by 2 bases, with 3 bases of the junction left unmatched. CDR1 is SGHAT and CDR2 is FQNNGV in the germline V gene. The CDR3 extends over 16 amino acids. CDR3 nucleotides: TGTGCCAGCAGCTTTCTAGCGGGGGGGCTCACAGATACGCAGTATTTT. It specifies CASSFLAGGLTDTQYF.

As to this clone: Different DNA sequences within this sample yield the same CDR3. The genes are TRBV4-3 and TRBJ1-2, with D unclear. The CDR3 has 15 residues. V was clipped by 0 bases and J by 1 base, with 9 bases between them. Per the germline V gene, CDR1 is LGHNA and CDR2 is YSLEER. This chain's CDR3 is CASSQEKGLNYGYTF. The CDR3 DNA follows: TGCGCCAGCAGCCAAGAGAAGGGCCTTAACTATGGCTACACCTTC.

CDR3 sequence reads: CASSYYLEAFF. In DNA form, the CDR3 reads TGTGCCAGCAGTTACTACCTTGAAGCTTTCTTT. J is TRBJ1-1 and V is TRBV6-2 or TRBV6-3; D unclear. In germline, CDR1 is MNHEY, CDR2 SVGEGT. The V end lost 1 base, the J end lost 7 bases, and 4 bases lay between the germline ends. The CDR3 sequence is 11 residues long.

V and J are TRBV10-3 and TRBJ1-3; D unresolved. In germline, CDR1 is ENHRY, CDR2 SYGVKD. The CDR3 covers 15 residues. Trimming cost V 3 bases and J 5 bases, with 14 bases left between them. CDR3 residues: CAISDPEGGRNTIYF. The CDR3 DNA reads TGTGCCATCAGTGACCCGGAGGGAGGCAGAAACACCATATATTTT.